A single T cell receptor (beta chain) is shown here with its context. The sample belongs to a study of blood T cell repertoires in COVID-19. Study-level background: COVID-19 samples, acute and convalescent, were from the United States, Italy and Spain. T cells, B-cell-depleted T cells, or PBMCs supplied cDNA or gDNA.

Under the authors' procedure: Reference gene primer amplification yielded estimated nucleated cell counts. Assay used: immunoSEQ multiplex PCR; TCRdb lists only in-frame clones, some missing. The V and J calls and clone size were taken over from that table, and D and trimming were inferred from the DNA. Counted here are some 130,000 clones, 77% occurring once; the ten biggest clones make up around 18%. The origin of this receptor is a man older than 75 with acute or convalescent COVID-19. Sequencing was carried out using peripheral blood.

The CDR3 spells CASSYEGGTDTQYF. DNA of the CDR3: TGTGCCAGCAGTTACGAGGGCGGCACAGATACGCAGTATTTT. This sequence joins TRBV6-5 and TRBJ2-3, with D maybe TRBD2 (5 bases). Germline lookup yields CDR1 MNHEY and CDR2 SVGAGI. The CDR3 spans 14 residues. Trimming removed 2 bases at V and 1 base at J, with 7 bases between.